Listed here are 19 T cell receptor beta chains from one sample, sequenced in a study of regulatory T cells in long-lasting Graves disease. Documented time point: newly diagnosed GD, antithyroid drugs for less than 3 months. With RNA extracted from PBMCs as input, the TCR library was made. Investigators prepared the TCR beta libraries by applying iRepertoire HTBI primers and Arm-PCR of CDR3 regions. Each CDR3 protein gets one entry after TCRdb re-called the multiplex PCR reads with MiXCR. The data contain more than 350,000 distinct CDR3 sequences, just under 15% of them singletons. The same sample was also studied in work on T cells in Graves' hyperthyroidism and ophthalmopathy.

The sample in question was peripheral blood mononuclear cells (PBMCs), obtained at new diagnosis, from a patient treated with antithyroid drugs. The receptors stem from a woman aged 25 to 39 with Graves disease.

This clonotype was found many times. J is TRBJ2-7 and V is TRBV19, with 7 bases aligning to TRBD1. After removal of 9 bases from V and 7 bases from J, the junction contained 12 bases not matched to a gene. The CDR3 covers 13 residues. Germline CDR1 LNHDA, CDR2 SQIVND (reference sequence). CDR3 bases: TGTGCCAGCAGCTCAGGGACAGCCGGAGAGCAGTACTTC. Its protein product is CASSSGTAGEQYF.

This chain links TRBV4-2 with TRBJ1-5, with D unresolved. Germline loops: CDR1 LGHNA, CDR2 YNFKEQ. The V end lost 2 bases, the J end lost 0 bases, and 5 bases lay between the germline ends. The CDR3 totals 14 residues. CDR3 in DNA: TGTGCCAGCAGCCAATCTCATAGCAATCAGCCCCAGCATTTT. Its protein product is CASSQSHSNQPQHF.

This chain joins TRBV14 and TRBJ2-7, with D unresolved. Trimming pared 3 bases from V and 2 bases from J, leaving 8 bases between. CDR3 length equals 13 residues. Germline CDR1 reads SGHDN; CDR2 reads FVKESK. CDR3 sequence (DNA): TGTGCCAGCAGCCAGGAAGCGACCTACGAGCAGTACTTC. Translated, it gives CASSQEATYEQYF.

Ten or more counts support this clonotype. The J gene is TRBJ2-1, the V gene TRBV20-1; 9 nucleotides align to TRBD2. Per the germline V gene, CDR1 is DFQATT and CDR2 is SNEGSKA (reference sequence). The ends lost 0 bases at V and 4 bases at J; junction bases unmatched: 10. The CDR3 runs 17 residues. Here the CDR3 reads CSARDARAGGHYNEQFF. As DNA, the CDR3 is TGCAGTGCTAGAGATGCCCGGGCGGGAGGGCATTACAATGAGCAGTTCTTC.

This clonotype was detected only a few times. The gene calls are TRBV14 and TRBJ2-7; D perhaps matches TRBD1 (5 bases). The CDR3 loop spans 14 amino acids. Germline assignment: CDR1 SGHDN and CDR2 FVKESK. V was shortened by 4 bases and J by 5 bases, with 15 bases between the two germline ends. The CDR3 bases are TGTGCCAGCAGCCTCGTTAAGGGGCTAAACGAGCAGTACTTC. It encodes CASSLVKGLNEQYF.

CDR3 nucleotides: TGTGCCAGCAGACCACTAGCGGGAGCATCCTACAATGAGCAGTTCTTC. Translated, it gives CASRPLAGASYNEQFF. The V and J genes are TRBV7-9 and TRBJ2-1; 11 nucleotides agree with TRBD2. Trimming removed 6 bases from V and 1 base from J; junction bases left unmatched: 5. This CDR3 region has 16 residues. Germline V gene sequence: CDR1 SEHNR, CDR2 FQNEAQ (reference sequence). The variable domain in full, with the rest retrieved from reference TRBV7-9 and TRBJ2-1, is DTGVSQNPRHKITKRGQNVTFRCDPISEHNRLYWYRQTLGQGPEFLTYFQNEAQLEKSRLLSDRFSAERPKGSFSTLEIQRTEQGDSAMYLCASRPLAGASYNEQFFGPGTRLTVL.

Here the CDR3 reads CASSLGGTSDYEQYF. The CDR3 nucleotides read TGCGCCAGCAGCTTGGGTGGGACTAGCGACTACGAGCAGTACTTC. The chain has TRBV5-1 and TRBJ2-7; 10 nucleotides match TRBD2. Germline lookup yields CDR1 SGHRS and CDR2 YFSETQ. V was pared by 0 bases and J by 3 bases, with 3 bases of the junction left unmatched. The CDR3 contains 15 residues.

This clonotype was seen at least ten times. The rearrangement joins TRBV11-3 to TRBJ1-5; D uncertain. This CDR3 region has 13 residues. Germline values: CDR1 SGHNT, CDR2 YENEEA. V lost 2 bases and J 5 bases, leaving 7 bases between the germline ends. The CDR3 region is CASSLFSDQPQHF. Written as DNA, the CDR3 is TGTGCCAGCAGCTTATTTTCGGATCAGCCCCAGCATTTT.

This clonotype was recorded at least ten times. The chain links TRBV24-1 to TRBJ2-1, with TRBD2 matching 14 bases. Germline V gene lookup returns CDR1 KGHDR and CDR2 SFDVKD. This CDR3 has 15 residues. With 6 bases clipped from V and 8 bases from J, the junction kept 5 bases outside the gene matches. The CDR3 DNA reads TGTGCCACCAGTACCGGGACTAGCGGGAGCGATGAGCAGTTCTTC. Its translation is CATSTGTSGSDEQFF.

This clonotype turned up a few times. This rearrangement joins TRBV20-1 to TRBJ1-3, with no clear D. Germline V CDR1 and CDR2: DFQATT, SNEGSKA (reference sequence). V gave up 3 bases and J gave up 0 bases, with 12 bases separating them. The CDR3 spans 15 residues. CDR3 sequence: CSASDRQSSGNTIYF. The CDR3, as DNA: TGCAGTGCTAGTGATCGACAAAGCTCTGGAAACACCATATATTTT.

The V call is TRBV2, the J call TRBJ1-4; D is unclear. CDR1 is SNHLY and CDR2 is FYNNEI in the germline V gene. The CDR3 runs 15 residues. V dropped 1 base and J dropped 8 bases, with 14 bases sitting between them. CDR3 bases: TGTGCCAGCAGTGAAGGGAAGGGTCTGGGGGAAAAACTGTTTTTT. Protein sequence: CASSEGKGLGEKLFF.

The rearrangement uses TRBV12-3 or TRBV12-4 and TRBJ2-7; 7 bases are a match to TRBD1. This CDR3 spans 14 amino acids. J was trimmed by 1 base and V by 3 bases; bases with no gene match: 3. CDR3 sequence: CASSFETGSYEQYF. The CDR3, as DNA: TGTGCCAGCAGTTTCGAGACAGGGTCCTACGAGCAGTACTTC.

This clonotype came up many times. This chain uses TRBV20-1 with TRBJ1-6; TRBD1 matches at 8 bases. CDR3 length: 16 residues. With V trimmed by 2 bases and J by 2 bases, 5 bases remained unmatched. Germline assignment: CDR1 DFQATT and CDR2 SNEGSKA (reference sequence). The CDR3 sequence is CSARPGDRTYNSPLHF. CDR3 nucleotide sequence: TGCAGTGCTAGACCGGGGGACAGGACCTATAATTCACCCCTCCACTTT.

This clonotype has more than one count but fewer than ten. The chain has TRBV15 and TRBJ1-4; TRBD1 might be the D (6 bases). The germline V and J ends were trimmed by 3 bases and 7 bases, with 24 bases remaining between them. CDR1 is LNHNV and CDR2 is YYDKDF in the germline V gene (reference sequence). The CDR3 covers 18 residues. This CDR3 reads CATSSTVPVQGNAEKLFF. CDR3 DNA: TGTGCCACCAGCAGTACAGTCCCCGTACAGGGCAACGCTGAAAAACTGTTTTTT.

In its sample, this clonotype was seen many times. The J gene is TRBJ1-1, the V gene TRBV2, with D perhaps TRBD1 (6 bases). The CDR3 is 13 amino acids. Looked up from germline, CDR1 is SNHLY and CDR2 is FYNNEI. V lost 4 bases to trimming and J lost 1 base, with 7 bases between them. The CDR3, as DNA: TGTGCCAGCAGTGCCAGGGGGAACACTGAAGCTTTCTTT. It codes for CASSARGNTEAFF.

This clonotype was recorded a few times. This likely stems from a read error, as it lies one base from a far larger clone. The V call is TRBV7-2, the J call TRBJ2-1; the match to TRBD1 covers 9 bases. The CDR3 covers 16 residues. Germline assignment: CDR1 SGHTA and CDR2 FQGNSA. This CDR3 is CASSFDRDRDYNEQSF. The CDR3 DNA reads as TGTGCCAGCAGCTTCGACCGGGACAGGGACTACAATGAGCAGTCCTTC.

This clonotype was seen a handful of times. A clone one base away is much larger, so this may be a read error. The rearrangement links TRBV7-3 to TRBJ2-4; D possibly corresponds to TRBD2 (5 bases). The CDR3 runs 16 residues. CDR1 is SGHTA and CDR2 is FQGTGA in the germline V gene. Here the CDR3 DNA reads TGTGCTAGCAGCTTCCTCGGGATACCACCCTACAATGAGCAGTACTTC. This translates into CASSFLGIPPYNEQYF.

This clonotype was counted a few times. The chain is built from TRBV12-3 or TRBV12-4 and TRBJ2-2; maybe TRBD2 (6 bases). The CDR3 consists of 15 residues. V was shortened by 1 base and J by 4 bases, with 10 bases between the two germline ends. The CDR3 DNA reads as TGTGCCAGCAGTTTAGTCGGGAGCCCCACCGGGGAGCTGTTTTTT. Residues: CASSLVGSPTGELFF.

This clonotype occurred many times. This chain uses TRBV7-8 with TRBJ1-5; TRBD1 aligns across 7 bases. The germline V gene encodes CDR1 SGHVS and CDR2 FQNEAQ. The length of the CDR3 is 15 residues. The trim removed 5 bases at V and 5 bases at J, leaving 9 bases unmatched. The CDR3 loop is CASSPLDRRYQPQHF. The CDR3 DNA follows: TGTGCCAGCAGCCCTCTGGACAGGAGATATCAGCCCCAGCATTTT.